Below are 26 T cell receptor beta chains sequenced from a single sample in a study of blood T cell repertoires in COVID-19. Measured with immunoSEQ multiplex PCR; TCRdb has only the in-frame clones, and not every one. Of tens of thousands of clones in the sample, about 90% were seen once. The source material was peripheral blood. The receptors were sampled from a woman in her forties or fifties with active or convalescent COVID-19.

This clone was recorded once. This sequence joins TRBV6-2 or TRBV6-3 and TRBJ2-2, with no clear D. The CDR3 loop spans 16 amino acids. V gave up 3 bases and J gave up 4 bases, with 15 bases separating them. The germline V gene encodes CDR1 MNHEY and CDR2 SVGEGT. The CDR3 region is CASSYRSPRSTGELFF. The CDR3 DNA is TGTGCCAGCAGTTATCGGTCACCCCGTAGCACCGGGGAGCTGTTTTTT.

V and J are TRBV7-3 and TRBJ1-1; weak D call: TRBD1 (6 bases). The germline CDR1 and CDR2 sequences are SGHTA and FQGTGA. Trimming took 6 bases from V and 5 from J, leaving 16 bases between them. The CDR3 loop spans 14 amino acids. The CDR3 DNA follows: TGTGCCAGCAGTCTTTCGGGGACACTTACTGAAGCTTTCTTT. This encodes CASSLSGTLTEAFF. The full variable domain, its missing parts supplied by reference TRBV7-3 and TRBJ1-1, is GAGVSQTPSNKVTEKGKYVELRCDPISGHTALYWYRQSLGQGPEFLIYFQGTGAADDSGLPNDRFFAVRPEGSVSTLKIQRTERGDSAVYLCASSLSGTLTEAFFGQGTRLTVV.

This CDR3 is CASYPGTANTEAFF. The CDR3 nucleotides are TGTGCCAGTTACCCCGGAACAGCTAACACTGAAGCTTTCTTT. The rearrangement joins TRBV2 to TRBJ1-1; no clear D. The CDR3 spans 14 residues. Germline V gene lookup returns CDR1 SNHLY and CDR2 FYNNEI. The V end was cut by 9 bases, the J end by 2 bases, with 16 bases between.

The chain couples TRBV7-9 to TRBJ2-3, with D perhaps TRBD2 (6 bases). V lost 5 bases, J lost 7 bases, and 13 bases lay in between. Per germline, CDR1 SEHNR and CDR2 FQNEAQ (reference sequence). The CDR3 extends over 13 amino acids. CDR3 sequence: CASSRSGGNTQYF. CDR3 bases: TGTGCCAGCAGCCGTTCGGGCGGGAATACGCAGTATTTT.

J is TRBJ2-7 and V is TRBV30; D remains unclear. The CDR3 consists of 13 residues. Germline-derived CDR1 and CDR2 are GTSNPN and SVGIG (reference sequence). Trimming removed 3 bases at V and 2 bases at J, with 11 bases between. CDR3 nucleotides: TGTGCCTGGAGGTTGAAAGCCACCTACGAGCAGTACTTC. Its protein product is CAWRLKATYEQYF.

The chain links TRBV3-1 (or the pseudogene TRBV3-2) to TRBJ2-7, with D possibly matching TRBD1 (6 bases). The CDR3 sequence is 14 residues long. V dropped 2 bases and J dropped 2 bases, with 10 bases sitting between them. From germline, CDR1 is LGHDT and CDR2 YNNKEL (reference sequence). The CDR3, as DNA: TGTGCCAGCAGCCAACCAGGGGTAACCTACGAGCAGTACTTC. Translated: CASSQPGVTYEQYF.

The chain joins TRBV5-1 to TRBJ2-3, with 8 nucleotides matching TRBD2. V trimming: 4 bases; J trimming: 6 bases; junction bases outside the gene matches: 4. This CDR3 is 13 amino acids long. Germline CDR1 and CDR2: SGHRS and YFSETQ. The DNA for the CDR3 is TGCGCCAGCAGCCCGGGACTAGACGATACGCAGTATTTT. The encoded protein is CASSPGLDDTQYF.

The rearrangement links TRBV7-8 to TRBJ1-5; possible D gene TRBD1, 5 bases. This CDR3 contains 16 residues. Between the trimmed V and J ends, which lost 1 base and 1 base, there was a span of 11 bases. Germline values: CDR1 SGHVS, CDR2 FQNEAQ. CDR3 coding DNA: TGTGCCAGCAGCTTAGTGGGGGGACTGAGCAATCAGCCCCAGCATTTT. The encoded protein is CASSLVGGLSNQPQHF.

This chain uses TRBV7-2 with TRBJ1-5; D ambiguous. CDR1 SGHTA and CDR2 FQGNSA come from the germline V gene. V was trimmed by 6 bases and J by 1 base, leaving 13 bases between them. This CDR3 has 15 amino acids. This CDR3 reads CASSPDAGSNQPQHF. The CDR3 DNA follows: TGTGCCAGCAGTCCTGACGCGGGAAGCAATCAGCCCCAGCATTTT.

The V gene is TRBV7-2, the J gene TRBJ2-3; 7 nucleotides align to TRBD1. Germline CDR1 is SGHTA and CDR2 is FQGNSA. The CDR3 is 14 amino acids. The trim removed 7 bases at V and 6 bases at J, leaving 10 bases unmatched. The CDR3 DNA reads TGTGCCAGCACGACGCCCACAGGGGCGGATACGCAGTATTTT. Translating it yields CASTTPTGADTQYF.

The chain uses TRBV30 and TRBJ2-3; D is possibly TRBD2 (5 bases). The CDR3 contains 13 residues. V was pared by 4 bases and J by 5 bases, with 13 bases between. Germline CDR1 GTSNPN, CDR2 SVGIG (reference sequence). The CDR3 loop reads CAWNHGERDTQYF. Written as DNA, the CDR3 is TGTGCCTGGAATCACGGGGAACGAGATACGCAGTATTTT.

The chain employs TRBV2 and TRBJ2-7; D uncertain. With 6 bases removed from V and 9 bases from J, the gap between germline ends came to 12 bases. Germline V gene data show CDR1 as SNHLY and CDR2 as FYNNEI. CDR3 length: 11 amino acids. In nucleotides, the CDR3 is TGTGCCAGCAGCGCAGATAGCACGCAGTACTTC. Translated, it gives CASSADSTQYF.

The J gene is TRBJ1-2, the V gene TRBV19, with D possibly matching TRBD1 (6 bases). Germline loops: CDR1 LNHDA, CDR2 SQIVND (reference sequence). Deletions cut 9 bases from V and 5 bases from J, with 13 bases between. This CDR3 spans 12 amino acids. CDR3 sequence (DNA): TGTGCCAGCCAGACAGGCCCTTATGGCTACACCTTC. Protein product: CASQTGPYGYTF.

This clone was picked up one time. The chain is built from TRBV15 and TRBJ2-1; D may be TRBD2 (5 bases). This CDR3 is 15 amino acids long. In germline, CDR1 is LNHNV, CDR2 YYDKDF (reference sequence). V lost 1 base to trimming and J lost 7 bases, with 14 bases between them. DNA for the CDR3: TGTGCCACCAGCAGAGGAAAGGCTCCGGGGAATGAGCAGTTCTTC. It is translated as CATSRGKAPGNEQFF.

The chain joins TRBV27 to TRBJ1-2; 8 bases line up with TRBD1. Germline lookup yields CDR1 MNHEY and CDR2 SMNVEV (reference sequence). J gave up 4 bases and V 2 bases, and 3 bases lay outside the gene matches. CDR3 length: 14 amino acids. The CDR3 nucleotides read TGTGCCAGCAGTTTAAGCGACAGGGGCTATGGCTACACCTTC. Its protein is CASSLSDRGYGYTF.

This chain joins TRBV5-1 and TRBJ2-5; 8 positions agree with TRBD2. The trim removed 4 bases at V and 2 bases at J, leaving 4 bases unmatched. The CDR3 length is 14 residues. The germline V gene encodes CDR1 SGHRS and CDR2 YFSETQ. CDR3 sequence: CASSHGTRQETQYF. The CDR3, as DNA: TGCGCCAGCAGCCACGGGACTAGACAAGAGACCCAGTACTTC.

The chain joins TRBV4-3 to TRBJ2-3; 7 bases map to TRBD1. V trimming: 4 bases; J trimming: 4 bases; junction bases outside the gene matches: 17. The CDR3 loop spans 18 amino acids. The germline V gene encodes CDR1 LGHNA and CDR2 YSLEER. CDR3 sequence (DNA): TGCGCCAGCAGCCTAGAACCCCACGGGACAGTCCACGCAGATACGCAGTATTTT. It is translated as CASSLEPHGTVHADTQYF.

The gene calls are TRBV7-6 and TRBJ2-1, with D tentatively TRBD1 (5 bases). CDR3 length: 15 residues. CDR1 is SGHVS, CDR2 FNYEAQ, per germline. The V gene lost 1 base and the J gene lost 2 bases, with 9 bases spanning the gap. The CDR3 sequence is CASSLVGVPYNEQFF. The CDR3 DNA sequence: TGTGCCAGCAGCTTAGTAGGGGTCCCCTACAATGAGCAGTTCTTC.

In DNA form, the CDR3 reads TGTGCCAGCAGCGTAGATCTTGGCGGGGGGGCTTTAGAGACCCAGTACTTC. As protein: CASSVDLGGGALETQYF. This chain connects TRBV9 to TRBJ2-5; TRBD2 matches at 9 bases. This CDR3 region has 17 residues. Germline lookup yields CDR1 SGDLS and CDR2 YYNGEE. J gave up 4 bases and V 0 bases, and 10 bases lay outside the gene matches.

The chain combines TRBV5-1 with TRBJ1-2; D gene unclear. The CDR3 sequence is 13 residues long. CDR1 and CDR2 from the germline V gene are SGHRS and YFSETQ. Trimming left V 1 base short and J 8 bases short, with 12 bases between. In DNA, the CDR3 is TGCGCCAGCAGCTTGTCCCAGATACAAGGCTACACCTTC. This sequence encodes CASSLSQIQGYTF. The whole variable domain, remainder taken from reference TRBV5-1 and TRBJ1-2, is KAGVTQTPRYLIKTRGQQVTLSCSPISGHRSVSWYQQTPGQGLQFLFEYFSETQRNKGNFPGRFSGRQFSNSRSEMNVSTLELGDSALYLCASSLSQIQGYTFGSGTRLTVV.

This clone was counted only a few times. The chain has TRBV3-1 (or the pseudogene TRBV3-2) and TRBJ1-2; 8 nucleotides line up with TRBD1. V trimming: 3 bases; J trimming: 2 bases; junction bases outside the gene matches: 5. Germline V CDR1 and CDR2: LGHDT, YNNKEL (reference sequence). The CDR3 length is 15 residues. The CDR3: CASSHTDRENYGYTF. CDR3 DNA sequence: TGTGCCAGCAGCCACACGGACAGGGAGAACTATGGCTACACCTTC.

The rearrangement links TRBV4-3 to TRBJ2-7; TRBD2 agrees at 7 bases. The CDR3 is 15 residues long. CDR1 and CDR2 from the germline V gene are LGHNA and YSLEER. V was clipped by 0 bases and J by 3 bases; unmatched bases: 5. For the CDR3, the DNA is TGCGCCAGCAGCCAAGATGGGACTACTATCTACGAGCAGTACTTC. The encoded protein is CASSQDGTTIYEQYF.

The chain recombines TRBV6-1 with TRBJ2-3, with 15 bases that match TRBD2. Germline V gene sequence: CDR1 MNHNS, CDR2 SASEGT. The CDR3 is 16 residues long. J was trimmed by 6 bases and V by 4 bases; bases with no gene match: 5. The CDR3 loop reads CASSVGLAGGPDTQYF. The CDR3 DNA sequence: TGTGCCAGCAGTGTAGGACTAGCGGGGGGGCCGGATACGCAGTATTTT.

The CDR3 here is CASAFTLRTGSPLHF. For the CDR3, the DNA is TGTGCTAGTGCTTTCACCCTCAGGACGGGATCACCCCTCCACTTT. The chain is built from TRBV12-5 and TRBJ1-6; D ambiguous. Trimming removed 7 bases from V and 10 bases from J, with 20 bases in between. The germline V gene encodes CDR1 LGHNT and CDR2 FRNRAP. The length of the CDR3 is 15 residues.

The chain uses TRBV19 and TRBJ2-5, with TRBD2 matching over 9 bases. V lost 2 bases to trimming and J lost 0 bases; unmatched junction nucleotides: 1. CDR1 LNHDA and CDR2 SQIVND come from the germline V gene (reference sequence). The CDR3 consists of 15 residues. The CDR3 spells CASSITSGYQETQYF. The CDR3 DNA reads TGTGCCAGTAGTATAACTAGCGGGTACCAAGAGACCCAGTACTTC. The full variable domain, rest sourced from reference TRBV19 and TRBJ2-5, is DGGITQSPKYLFRKEGQNVTLSCEQNLNHDAMYWYRQDPGQGLRLIYYSQIVNDFQKGDIAEGYSVSREKKESFPLTVTSAQKNPTAFYLCASSITSGYQETQYFGPGTRLLVL.

This sequence joins TRBV18 and TRBJ1-6; D gene unclear. Per germline, CDR1 KGHSH and CDR2 LQKENI. The V and J ends lost 0 bases and 11 bases respectively, with 11 bases between them. The CDR3 extends over 14 amino acids. The CDR3 sequence is CASSPPHSSAPLHF. The CDR3 nucleotides read TGTGCCAGCTCACCACCGCACAGTTCCGCACCCCTCCACTTT.